The rows below give T cell receptor beta chains drawn from one sample of a study of blood T cells in healthy people across ages. TCRdb re-called the 5' RACE reads with MiXCR, one entry per CDR3 protein. Of more than 600,000 distinct CDR3 sequences in the sample, just under 25% were seen once. These data also featured in a second study, about T cells of mothers and their children.

Source material: blood. Source of these receptors: a boy aged 5-17 years in good health. Both conserved end residues are part of each CDR3. Expanded clones are given a class, and other clones once, few, many or no size at all.

cdr3_aa	clone_size	v_call	j_call
CASSPGTSGGAWFF	few	TRBV7-6	TRBJ2-1
CASRAGTLGAKNIQYF	few	TRBV6-2/TRBV6-3	TRBJ2-4
CATADGEQFF	-	TRBV28	TRBJ2-1
CASSLALAAEQYF	-	TRBV7-2	TRBJ2-7
CASSLGGQPYEQYF	few	TRBV28	TRBJ2-7
CSVAPVTEAFF	few	TRBV29-1	TRBJ1-1
CASSVWQFNEQFF	-	TRBV25-1	TRBJ2-1
CARNGGTSNQPQHF	-	TRBV6-5	TRBJ1-5
CASSLLEQGLSPLHF	few	TRBV7-2	TRBJ1-6
CASSVEDRYEQYF	-	TRBV9	TRBJ2-7
CASSSARGAYGQYF	-	TRBV7-2	TRBJ2-7
CASSLRVGYNEQFF	-	TRBV7-3	TRBJ2-1
CASSGLQGAVAEAFF	-	TRBV5-1	TRBJ1-1
CASSGTGTVVTDTQYF	-	TRBV12-3/TRBV12-4	TRBJ2-3
CASSQVGGKGANVLTF	-	TRBV4-1	TRBJ2-6
CSVEATGAGEKLFF	-	TRBV29-1	TRBJ1-4
CAISDTGRTDTQYF	few	TRBV10-3	TRBJ2-3
CASSTRSYGGGTLSYNEQFF	few	TRBV28	TRBJ2-1
CSARDMAGVSYNEQFF	-	TRBV20-1	TRBJ2-1
CASSLKGNYGYTF	-	TRBV12-3/TRBV12-4	TRBJ1-2
CASRKEGGELFF	-	TRBV10-2	TRBJ2-2
CASSFFDGSYNEQFF	-	TRBV12-3/TRBV12-4	TRBJ2-1
CASSQTHLDQETQYF	few	TRBV4-3	TRBJ2-5
CASSSRQGNEDIQYF	-	TRBV28	TRBJ2-4
CASSPGQGNNEQYF	many	TRBV4-1	TRBJ2-7
CASSLEVVAGGEQFF	few	TRBV11-2	TRBJ2-1
CASCTSRGNNEQFF	-	TRBV6-6	TRBJ2-1
CSANLAGVPDTQYF	few	TRBV20-1	TRBJ2-3
CASSLRGNYNSPLHF	few	TRBV7-2	TRBJ1-6
CASSQGVYSPNTDTQYF	-	TRBV4-3	TRBJ2-3
CACRDPNNEKLFF	-	TRBV28	TRBJ1-4
CASSIPLYHLTGELLF	-	TRBV19	TRBJ2-2
CSVEGTGTGESEYEQYF	few	TRBV29-1	-
CASSLGLAGVGETQYF	many	TRBV7-2	TRBJ2-5
CASSQGDTGETQYF	-	TRBV4-2	TRBJ2-5
CSVVPGTSGTGEQFF	few	TRBV29-1	TRBJ2-1
CASMAANTGELFF	-	TRBV9	TRBJ2-2